The 15 T cell receptor beta chains presented below share a single source sample, sequenced in a study of identical twins (dated by TCRdb to 2016 to 2018). The protocol used for the library was 5' RACE. The sequencer listed for this sample is Illumina HiSeq 2000. Through fastp at Q25 and MiXCR, TCRdb rebuilt clones from the public reads, retaining in-frame beta chains. Entries are consolidated by CDR3 protein sequence, retaining the most common genes and DNA. In this sample the table shows about 890,000 distinct CDR3 sequences, 9% to 15% of which occur a single time. The ten largest make up around 1.5% of the sample. These data also featured in a second study, about yellow fever vaccine responses in identical twins.

The source material was PBMCs. Receptors were obtained from a woman aged 18-29 years in good health.

A few counts support this clonotype. CDR3 loop: CASSYPPAGAMNEQFF. CDR3 nucleotides: TGTGCCAGCAGTTACCCCCCAGCGGGAGCTATGAATGAGCAGTTCTTC. The chain joins TRBV12-3 or TRBV12-4 to TRBJ2-1; 8 bases align to TRBD2. The CDR3 contains 16 residues. V shed 4 bases and J 7 bases; nucleotides not matched to a gene: 12.

The rearrangement joins TRBV24-1 to TRBJ2-1; 11 nucleotides agree with TRBD2. The length of the CDR3 is 13 residues. V gave up 6 bases and J gave up 10 bases; unmatched junction bases: 4. Germline CDR1 is KGHDR and CDR2 is SFDVKD. CDR3 sequence: CATSTSGRDEQFF. CDR3 in DNA: TGTGCCACCAGTACTAGCGGGAGAGACGAGCAGTTCTTC.

This clonotype was counted at least ten times. The CDR3 region is CSVPPWAANTEAFF. In DNA, the CDR3 is TGCAGCGTCCCGCCCTGGGCGGCGAACACTGAAGCTTTCTTT. The chain combines TRBV29-1 with TRBJ1-1; the D is unclear. CDR1 and CDR2 (germline): SQVTM, ANQGSEA. CDR3 size: 14 residues. V lost 6 bases, J lost 1 base, and 15 bases lay in between.

Ten or more counts support this clonotype. The chain carries TRBV3-1 and TRBJ2-1; TRBD2 aligns across 8 bases. Germline V lookup: CDR1 LGHDT, CDR2 YNNKEL (reference sequence). The CDR3 runs 15 residues. With 1 base clipped from V and 4 bases from J, the junction kept 3 bases outside the gene matches. The CDR3 spells CASSQGVAGYNEQFF. DNA for the CDR3: TGTGCCAGCAGCCAAGGGGTAGCGGGGTACAATGAGCAGTTCTTC.

A few counts support this clonotype. V is TRBV6-1 and J is TRBJ2-7; TRBD2 aligns across 12 bases. This CDR3 is built from 16 residues. With V trimmed by 6 bases and J by 3 bases, 9 bases remained unmatched. Germline V gene lookup returns CDR1 MNHNS and CDR2 SASEGT. As DNA, the CDR3 is TGTGCCAGCAGACCCTCGGGACTAGCGGGCAGCTACGAGCAGTACGTC. The encoded protein is CASRPSGLAGSYEQYV.

This clonotype has just a few counts. The J gene is TRBJ2-2, the V gene TRBV27; perhaps TRBD2 as D (7 bases). In germline, CDR1 is MNHEY, CDR2 SMNVEV (reference sequence). There are 16 residues in the CDR3. V shed 5 bases and J shed 6 bases, with 19 bases lying between them. The CDR3 region is CASSAKGGVDAGELFF. CDR3 nucleotides: TGTGCCAGCAGTGCCAAGGGGGGGGTGGATGCCGGGGAGCTGTTTTTT.

This clonotype was seen only a few times. V is TRBV2 and J is TRBJ2-7; the D gene is possibly TRBD1 (6 bases). V lost 3 bases and J 3 bases, leaving 12 bases between the germline ends. The germline CDR1 and CDR2 sequences are SNHLY and FYNNEI. The CDR3 extends over 14 amino acids. CDR3 in DNA: TGTGCCAGCAGTGACGGACAGACGCTCTACGAGCAGTACTTC. Amino acid sequence: CASSDGQTLYEQYF.

This clonotype has a handful of counts. The V and J genes are TRBV7-8 and TRBJ1-3; D gene unclear. Germline lookup yields CDR1 SGHVS and CDR2 FQNEAQ. The CDR3 length is 15 residues. The V end was cut by 5 bases, the J end by 1 base, with 12 bases between. The CDR3 DNA reads TGTGCCAGCAGCACCGGTAGAGAGTCTGGAAACACCATATATTTT. It yields the protein CASSTGRESGNTIYF. Full variable domain (missing parts from reference TRBV7-8 and TRBJ1-3): GAGVSQSPRYKVAKRGQDVALRCDPISGHVSLFWYQQALGQGPEFLTYFQNEAQLDKSGLPSDRFFAERPEGSVSTLKIQRTQQEDSAVYLCASSTGRESGNTIYFGEGSWLTVV.

V is TRBV25-1 and J is TRBJ1-1; D remains ambiguous. CDR1 and CDR2 (germline): MGHDK, SYGVNS. The ends were cut back, 1 base at V and 4 bases at J, with 7 bases in the middle. This CDR3 comprises 13 residues. CDR3 coding DNA: TGTGCCAGCAGTGAATTTGTGGGCACTGAAGCTTTCTTT. As protein: CASSEFVGTEAFF.

In this sample, this clonotype turned up many times. The rearrangement links TRBV3-1 to TRBJ1-3; D remains unclear. Germline-derived CDR1 and CDR2 are LGHDT and YNNKEL (reference sequence). The CDR3 covers 16 residues. The V end was cut by 2 bases, the J end by 0 bases, with 11 bases between. DNA of the CDR3: TGTGCCAGCAGCCAACGAGATTATGGCTCTGGAAACACCATATATTTT. Its translation is CASSQRDYGSGNTIYF.

As DNA, the CDR3 is TGCAGTGCTAGAGACGGGACAGGGTGGAATGAGCAGTTCTTC. This codes for CSARDGTGWNEQFF. The rearrangement joins TRBV20-1 to TRBJ2-1; 9 nucleotides match TRBD1. The CDR3 consists of 14 residues. Unmatched junction bases numbered 4, after V lost 0 bases and J lost 7 bases. CDR1 is DFQATT, CDR2 SNEGSKA, per germline (reference sequence).

This clonotype turned up a few times. The V call is TRBV28, the J call TRBJ2-7; the match to TRBD2 covers 10 bases. This CDR3 is built from 14 residues. V was clipped by 2 bases and J by 5 bases; unmatched bases: 3. Germline CDR1 reads MDHEN; CDR2 reads SYDVKM. The CDR3 loop reads CASSLASGSNEQYF. CDR3 sequence (DNA): TGTGCCAGCAGTTTAGCTAGCGGGAGCAACGAGCAGTACTTC.

This clonotype showed up just a few times. This sequence joins TRBV20-1 and TRBJ2-3; D remains unclear. Germline CDR1 reads DFQATT; CDR2 reads SNEGSKA (reference sequence). This CDR3 region has 13 residues. Trimming left V 6 bases short and J 2 bases short, with 12 bases between. CDR3 loop: CSAKKPDTDTQYF. In nucleotides, the CDR3 is TGCAGTGCCAAGAAACCAGACACAGATACGCAGTATTTT.

This clonotype occurred a few times. The rearrangement joins TRBV28 to TRBJ2-1, with TRBD1 identical over 7 bases. This CDR3 has 14 amino acids. Germline loops: CDR1 MDHEN, CDR2 SYDVKM. V was clipped by 5 bases and J by 4 bases; unmatched bases: 5. The CDR3 bases are TGTGCCAGCAGTACCCCGGGACAGTACAATGAGCAGTTCTTC. It encodes CASSTPGQYNEQFF.

This clonotype was detected a few times. The rearrangement links TRBV20-1 to TRBJ2-5, with D tentatively TRBD2 (5 bases). The CDR3 covers 13 residues. Germline-derived CDR1 and CDR2 are DFQATT and SNEGSKA (reference sequence). V lost 3 bases, J lost 2 bases, and 10 bases lay in between. Written as DNA, the CDR3 is TGCAGTGCTAGCCGTAGCGTACAAGAGACCCAGTACTTC. Translation: CSASRSVQETQYF.